This T cell receptor beta chain emerged from a study of glioma-infiltrating T cells. This clonotype was detected many times. J gave up 7 bases and V 6 bases, and 6 bases lay outside the gene matches. This CDR3 has 12 amino acids. The V gene's germline CDR1 is MNHNS and CDR2 SASEGT. Using RNA template, CDR3s of TCR alpha and beta were amplified with iRepertoire arm-PCR. TCRdb re-derived calls from the multiplex PCR reads in MiXCR, one entry per CDR3 protein. The sample shows fewer than 110,000 distinct CDR3 sequences, 25% to 30% of them seen only once. V and J are TRBV6-1 and TRBJ2-7, with 7 nucleotides matching TRBD1. Input material: glioma tissue, nonneoplastic brain tissue, or PBMCs (not recorded which). The receptor's source is a human donor with low-grade glioma or glioblastoma, undergoing nonglioma brain surgery, or in good health (not recorded which). DNA for the CDR3: TGTGCCAGCAGCCGACAGGGAAGAGAGCAGTACTTC. It translates to CASSRQGREQYF.